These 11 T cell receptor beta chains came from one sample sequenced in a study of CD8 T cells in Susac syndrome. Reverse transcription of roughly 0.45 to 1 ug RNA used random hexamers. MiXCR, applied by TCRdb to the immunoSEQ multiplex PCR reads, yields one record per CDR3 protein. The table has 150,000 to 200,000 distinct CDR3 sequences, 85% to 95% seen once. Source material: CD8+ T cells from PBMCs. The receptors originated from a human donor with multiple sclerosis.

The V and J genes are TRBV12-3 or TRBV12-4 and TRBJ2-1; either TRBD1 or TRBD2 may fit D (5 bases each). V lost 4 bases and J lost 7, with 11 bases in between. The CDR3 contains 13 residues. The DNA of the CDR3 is TGTGCCAGCAGTTCCGGGACGCTTAATGAGCAGTTCTTC. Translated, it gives CASSSGTLNEQFF.

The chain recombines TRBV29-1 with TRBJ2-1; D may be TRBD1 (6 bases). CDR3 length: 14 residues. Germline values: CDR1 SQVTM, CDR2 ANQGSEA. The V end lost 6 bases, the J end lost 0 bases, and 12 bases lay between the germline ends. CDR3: CSVATGNSYNEQFF. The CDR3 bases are TGCAGCGTAGCGACAGGTAACTCCTACAATGAGCAGTTCTTC.

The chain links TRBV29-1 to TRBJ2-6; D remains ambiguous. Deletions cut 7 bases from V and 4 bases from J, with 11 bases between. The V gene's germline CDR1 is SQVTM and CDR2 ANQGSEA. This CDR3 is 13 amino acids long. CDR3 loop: CSGYTAGANVLTF. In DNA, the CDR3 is TGCAGCGGTTATACAGCCGGGGCCAACGTCCTGACTTTC.

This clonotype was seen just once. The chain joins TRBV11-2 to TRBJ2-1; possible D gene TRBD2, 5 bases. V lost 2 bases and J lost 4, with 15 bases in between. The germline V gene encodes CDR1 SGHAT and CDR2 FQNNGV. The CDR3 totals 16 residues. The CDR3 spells CASSLLGSWEYNEQFF. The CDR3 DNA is TGTGCCAGCAGCTTATTGGGGTCGTGGGAGTACAATGAGCAGTTCTTC.

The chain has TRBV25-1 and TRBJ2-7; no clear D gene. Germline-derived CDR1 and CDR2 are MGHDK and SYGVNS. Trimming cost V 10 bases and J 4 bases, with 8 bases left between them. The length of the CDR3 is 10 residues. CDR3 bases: TGTGCCACCCAAAGTTACGAGCAGTACTTC. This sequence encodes CATQSYEQYF.

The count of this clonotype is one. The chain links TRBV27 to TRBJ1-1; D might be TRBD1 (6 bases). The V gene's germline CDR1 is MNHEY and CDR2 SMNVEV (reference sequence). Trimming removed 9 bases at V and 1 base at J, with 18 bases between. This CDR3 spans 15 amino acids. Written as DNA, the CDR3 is TGTGCCAGGTTTAAGGGGGGGCCGGGGAACACTGAAGCTTTCTTT. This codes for CARFKGGPGNTEAFF.

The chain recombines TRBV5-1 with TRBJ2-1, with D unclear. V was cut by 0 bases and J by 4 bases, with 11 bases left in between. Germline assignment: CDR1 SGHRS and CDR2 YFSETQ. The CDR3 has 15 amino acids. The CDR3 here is CASSLEVSPYNEQFF. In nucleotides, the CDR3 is TGCGCCAGCAGCTTGGAAGTTTCCCCTTACAATGAGCAGTTCTTC.

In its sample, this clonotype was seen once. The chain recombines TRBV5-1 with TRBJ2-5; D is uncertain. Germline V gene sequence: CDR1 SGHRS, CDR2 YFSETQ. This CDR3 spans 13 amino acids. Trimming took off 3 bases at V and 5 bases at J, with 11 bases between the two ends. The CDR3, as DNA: TGCGCCAGCAGCTGGACCTGGGGTGAGACCCAGTACTTC. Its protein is CASSWTWGETQYF.

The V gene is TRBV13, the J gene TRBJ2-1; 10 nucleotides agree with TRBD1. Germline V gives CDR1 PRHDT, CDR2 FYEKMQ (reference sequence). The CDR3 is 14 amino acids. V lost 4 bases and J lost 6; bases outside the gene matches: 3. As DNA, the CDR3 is TGTGCCAGCAGCTCGGACAGGGGGGGCAATGAGCAGTTCTTC. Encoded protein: CASSSDRGGNEQFF.

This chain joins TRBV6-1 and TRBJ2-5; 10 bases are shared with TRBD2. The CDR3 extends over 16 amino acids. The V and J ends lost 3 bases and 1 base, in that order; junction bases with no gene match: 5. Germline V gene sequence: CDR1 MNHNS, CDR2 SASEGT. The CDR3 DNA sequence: TGTGCCAGCAGTGAGTGGACTAGCGGCGCCCAAGAGACCCAGTACTTC. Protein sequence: CASSEWTSGAQETQYF.

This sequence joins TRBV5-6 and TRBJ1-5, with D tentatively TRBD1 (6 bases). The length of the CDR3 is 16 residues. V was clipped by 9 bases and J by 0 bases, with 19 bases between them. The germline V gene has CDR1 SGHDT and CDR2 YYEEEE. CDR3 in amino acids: CATRSRMDSSNQPQHF. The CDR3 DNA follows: TGTGCCACCAGATCTCGAATGGACAGTAGCAATCAGCCCCAGCATTTT.